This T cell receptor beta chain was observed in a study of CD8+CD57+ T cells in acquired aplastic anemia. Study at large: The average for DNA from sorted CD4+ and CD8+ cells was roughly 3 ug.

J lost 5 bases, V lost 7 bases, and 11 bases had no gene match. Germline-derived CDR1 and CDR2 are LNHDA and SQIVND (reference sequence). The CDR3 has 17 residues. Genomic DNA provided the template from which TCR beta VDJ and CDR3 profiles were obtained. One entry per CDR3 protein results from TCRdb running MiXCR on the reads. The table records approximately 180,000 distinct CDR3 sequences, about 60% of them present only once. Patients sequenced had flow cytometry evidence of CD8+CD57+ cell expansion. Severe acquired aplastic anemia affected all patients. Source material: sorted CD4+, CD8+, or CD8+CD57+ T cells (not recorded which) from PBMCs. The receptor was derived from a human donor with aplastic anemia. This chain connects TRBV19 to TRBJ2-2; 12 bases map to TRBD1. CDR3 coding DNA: TGTGCCAGTATGGGCGATGGGGACAGGGGGCTAACCGGGGAGCTGTTTTTT. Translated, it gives CASMGDGDRGLTGELFF.